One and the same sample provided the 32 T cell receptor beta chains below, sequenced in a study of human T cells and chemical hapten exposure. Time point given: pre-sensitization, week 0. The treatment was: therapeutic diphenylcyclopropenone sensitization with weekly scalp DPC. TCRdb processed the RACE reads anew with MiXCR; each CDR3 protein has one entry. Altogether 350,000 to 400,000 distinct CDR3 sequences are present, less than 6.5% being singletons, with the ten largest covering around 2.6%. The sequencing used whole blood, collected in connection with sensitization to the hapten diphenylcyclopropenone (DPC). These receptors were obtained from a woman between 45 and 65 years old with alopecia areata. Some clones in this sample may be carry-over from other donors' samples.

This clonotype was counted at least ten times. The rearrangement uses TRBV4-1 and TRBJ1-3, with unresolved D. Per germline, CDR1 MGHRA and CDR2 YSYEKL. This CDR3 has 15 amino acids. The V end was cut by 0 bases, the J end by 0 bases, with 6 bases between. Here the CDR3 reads CASSQDLISGNTIYF. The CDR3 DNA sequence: TGCGCCAGCAGCCAAGATCTGATCTCTGGAAACACCATATATTTT.

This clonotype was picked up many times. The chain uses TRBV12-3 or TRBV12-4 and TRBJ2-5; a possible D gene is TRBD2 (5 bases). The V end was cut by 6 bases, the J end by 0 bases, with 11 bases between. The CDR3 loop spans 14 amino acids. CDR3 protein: CASSSVRDQETQYF. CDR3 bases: TGTGCCAGCAGCTCCGTGCGGGACCAAGAGACCCAGTACTTC.

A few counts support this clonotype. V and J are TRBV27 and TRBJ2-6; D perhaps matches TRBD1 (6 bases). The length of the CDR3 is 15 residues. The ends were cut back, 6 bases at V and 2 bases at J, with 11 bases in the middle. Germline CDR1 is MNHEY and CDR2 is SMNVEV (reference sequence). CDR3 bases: TGTGCCAGCAGGACGTCAGGGGCTGGGGCCAACGTCCTGACTTTC. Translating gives CASRTSGAGANVLTF.

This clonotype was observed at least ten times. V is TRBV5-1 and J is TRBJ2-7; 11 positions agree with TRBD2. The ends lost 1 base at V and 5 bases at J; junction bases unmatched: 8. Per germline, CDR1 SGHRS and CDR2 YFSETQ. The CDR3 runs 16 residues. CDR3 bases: TGCGCCAGCAGCTTGAGGCTAGCGGGGGGTATCGACGAGCAGTACTTC. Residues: CASSLRLAGGIDEQYF.

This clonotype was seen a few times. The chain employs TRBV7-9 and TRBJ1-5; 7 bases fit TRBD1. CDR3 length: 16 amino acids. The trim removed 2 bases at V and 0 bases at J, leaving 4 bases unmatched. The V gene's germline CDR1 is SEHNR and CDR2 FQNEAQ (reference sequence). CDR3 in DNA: TGTGCCAGCAGCTTAAGTTCAGGGGGTAGCAATCAGCCCCAGCATTTT. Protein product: CASSLSSGGSNQPQHF.

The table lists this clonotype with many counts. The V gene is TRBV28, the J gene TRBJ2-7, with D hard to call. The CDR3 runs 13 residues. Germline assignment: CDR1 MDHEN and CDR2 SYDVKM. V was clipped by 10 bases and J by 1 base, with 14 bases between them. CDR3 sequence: CATGLLGSYEQYF. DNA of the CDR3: TGTGCCACCGGCCTCTTAGGATCCTACGAGCAGTACTTC.

The CDR3 reads CASSWENTEAFF. In nucleotides, the CDR3 is TGTGCCAGCAGCTGGGAGAACACTGAAGCTTTCTTT. This sequence joins TRBV7-9 and TRBJ1-1; D not certain. This CDR3 comprises 12 residues. V lost 4 bases to trimming and J lost 1 base, with 4 bases between them. The germline gives CDR1 SEHNR, CDR2 FQNEAQ (reference sequence).

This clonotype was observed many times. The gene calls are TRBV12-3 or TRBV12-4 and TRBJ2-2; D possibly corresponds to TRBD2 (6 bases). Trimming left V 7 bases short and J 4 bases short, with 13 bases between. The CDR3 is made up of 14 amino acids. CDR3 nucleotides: TGTGCCAGCAACCCGCACGGGGGCACCGGGGAGCTGTTTTTT. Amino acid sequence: CASNPHGGTGELFF.

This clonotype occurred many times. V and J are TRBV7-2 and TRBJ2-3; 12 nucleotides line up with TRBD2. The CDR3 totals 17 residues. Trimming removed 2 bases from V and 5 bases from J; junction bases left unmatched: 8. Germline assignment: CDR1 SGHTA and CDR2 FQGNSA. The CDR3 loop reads CASSLSSGRAGGDTQYF. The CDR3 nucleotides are TGTGCCAGCAGCTTATCTAGCGGGAGGGCCGGGGGAGATACGCAGTATTTT.

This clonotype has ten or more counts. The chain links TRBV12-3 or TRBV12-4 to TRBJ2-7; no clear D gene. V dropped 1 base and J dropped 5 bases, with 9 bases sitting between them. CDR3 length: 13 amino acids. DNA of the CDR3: TGTGCCAGCAGTTTAGTGGCGGTCCACGAGCAGTACTTC. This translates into CASSLVAVHEQYF.

The CDR3 region is CASSFLAGAGANVLTF. DNA of the CDR3: TGTGCCAGCAGTTTCCTTGCGGGGGCTGGGGCCAACGTCCTGACTTTC. The chain carries TRBV27 and TRBJ2-6; 7 bases map to TRBD2. Trimming removed 3 bases from V and 2 bases from J; junction bases left unmatched: 4. This CDR3 is built from 16 residues. Germline V lookup: CDR1 MNHEY, CDR2 SMNVEV (reference sequence). Full variable domain (missing parts from reference TRBV27 and TRBJ2-6): EAQVTQNPRYLITVTGKKLTVTCSQNMNHEYMSWYRQDPGLGLRQIYYSMNVEVTDKGDVPEGYKVSRKEKRNFPLILESPSPNQTSLYFCASSFLAGAGANVLTFGAGSRLTVL.

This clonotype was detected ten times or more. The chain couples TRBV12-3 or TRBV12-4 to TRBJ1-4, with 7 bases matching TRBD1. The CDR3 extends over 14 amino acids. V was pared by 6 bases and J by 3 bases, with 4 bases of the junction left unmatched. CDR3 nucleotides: TGTGCCAGCAGAACCGGGACAGCTAATGAAAAACTGTTTTTT. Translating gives CASRTGTANEKLFF.

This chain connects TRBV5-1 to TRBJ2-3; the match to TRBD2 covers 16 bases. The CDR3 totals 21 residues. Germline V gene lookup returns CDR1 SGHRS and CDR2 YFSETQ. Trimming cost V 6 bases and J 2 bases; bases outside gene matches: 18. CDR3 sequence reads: CASNPPTGLAGGKPFTDTQYF. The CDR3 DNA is TGCGCCAGCAATCCCCCCACGGGACTAGCGGGGGGGAAGCCTTTCACAGATACGCAGTATTTT. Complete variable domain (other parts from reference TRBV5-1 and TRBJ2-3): KAGVTQTPRYLIKTRGQQVTLSCSPISGHRSVSWYQQTPGQGLQFLFEYFSETQRNKGNFPGRFSGRQFSNSRSEMNVSTLELGDSALYLCASNPPTGLAGGKPFTDTQYFGPGTRLTVL.

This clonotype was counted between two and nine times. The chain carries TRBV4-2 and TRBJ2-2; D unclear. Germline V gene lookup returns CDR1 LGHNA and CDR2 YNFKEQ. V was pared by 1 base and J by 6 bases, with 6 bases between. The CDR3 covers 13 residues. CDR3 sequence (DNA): TGTGCCAGCAGCCAAGGGACGGCCGGGGAGCTGTTTTTT. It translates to CASSQGTAGELFF.

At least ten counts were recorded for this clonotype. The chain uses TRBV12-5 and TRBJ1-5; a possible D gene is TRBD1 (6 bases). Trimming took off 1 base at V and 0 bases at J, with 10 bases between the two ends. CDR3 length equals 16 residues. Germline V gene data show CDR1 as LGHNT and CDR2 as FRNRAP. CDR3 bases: TGTGCTAGTGGTTTGGAGGGGACATATAGCAATCAGCCCCAGCATTTT. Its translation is CASGLEGTYSNQPQHF.

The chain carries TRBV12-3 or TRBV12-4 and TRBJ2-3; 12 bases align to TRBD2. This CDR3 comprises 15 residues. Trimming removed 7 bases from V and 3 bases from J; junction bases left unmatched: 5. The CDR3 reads CASNLAGGLTDTQYF. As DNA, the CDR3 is TGTGCCAGCAACCTAGCGGGGGGGCTGACAGATACGCAGTATTTT.

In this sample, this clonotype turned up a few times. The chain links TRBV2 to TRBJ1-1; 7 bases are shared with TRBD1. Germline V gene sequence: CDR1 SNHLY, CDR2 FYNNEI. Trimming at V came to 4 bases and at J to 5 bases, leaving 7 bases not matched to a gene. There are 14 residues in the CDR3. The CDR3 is CASSGDSVSTEAFF. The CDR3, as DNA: TGTGCCAGCAGTGGGGACAGCGTGAGTACTGAAGCTTTCTTT. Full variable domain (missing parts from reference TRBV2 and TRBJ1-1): EPEVTQTPSHQVTQMGQEVILRCVPISNHLYFYWYRQILGQKVEFLVSFYNNEISEKSEIFDDQFSVERPDGSNFTLKIRSTKLEDSAMYFCASSGDSVSTEAFFGQGTRLTVV.

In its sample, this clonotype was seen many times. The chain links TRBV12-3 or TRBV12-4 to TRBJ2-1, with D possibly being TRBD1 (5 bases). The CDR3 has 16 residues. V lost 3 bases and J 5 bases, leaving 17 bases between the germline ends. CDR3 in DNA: TGTGCCAGCAGTTTGGGGCTAGAGCGTGGGGACAATGAGCAGTTCTTC. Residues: CASSLGLERGDNEQFF.

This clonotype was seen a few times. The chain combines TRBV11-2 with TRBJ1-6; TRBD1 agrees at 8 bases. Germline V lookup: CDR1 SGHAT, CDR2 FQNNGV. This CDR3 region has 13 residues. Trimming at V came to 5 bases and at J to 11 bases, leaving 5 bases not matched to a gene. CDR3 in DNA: TGTGCCAGCAGCCCCGGGACAGGCGCACCCCTCCACTTT. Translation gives CASSPGTGAPLHF.

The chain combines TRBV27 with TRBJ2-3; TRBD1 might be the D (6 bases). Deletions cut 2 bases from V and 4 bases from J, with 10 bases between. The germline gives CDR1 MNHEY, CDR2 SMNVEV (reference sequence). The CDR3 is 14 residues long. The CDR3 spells CASSLPGDPDTQYF. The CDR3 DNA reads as TGTGCCAGCAGTTTACCAGGGGACCCAGATACGCAGTATTTT.

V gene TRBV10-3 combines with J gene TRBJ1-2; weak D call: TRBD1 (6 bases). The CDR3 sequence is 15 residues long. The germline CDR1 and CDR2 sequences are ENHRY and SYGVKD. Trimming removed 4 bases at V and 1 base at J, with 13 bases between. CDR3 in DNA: TGTGCCATCAGTGCGCCTTCACAGGGTAACTATGGCTACACCTTC. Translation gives CAISAPSQGNYGYTF.

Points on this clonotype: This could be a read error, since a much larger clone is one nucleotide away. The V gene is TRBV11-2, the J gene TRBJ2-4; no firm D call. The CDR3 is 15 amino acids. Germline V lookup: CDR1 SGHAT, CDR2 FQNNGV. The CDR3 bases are TGTACCAGCAGCTACCCCCAGTTAGGCAAAAACATTCAGTACTTC. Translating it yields CTSSYPQLGKNIQYF.

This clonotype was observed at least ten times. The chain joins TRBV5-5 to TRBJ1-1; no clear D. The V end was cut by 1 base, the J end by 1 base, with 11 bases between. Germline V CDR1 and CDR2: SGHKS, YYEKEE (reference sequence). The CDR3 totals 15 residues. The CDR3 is CASSLWADPNTEAFF. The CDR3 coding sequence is TGTGCCAGCAGCTTGTGGGCAGACCCGAACACTGAAGCTTTCTTT.

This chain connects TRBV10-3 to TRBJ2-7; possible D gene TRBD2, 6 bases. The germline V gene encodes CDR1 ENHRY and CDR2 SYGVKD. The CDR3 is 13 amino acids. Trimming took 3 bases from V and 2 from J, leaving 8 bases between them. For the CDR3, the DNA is TGTGCCATCAGTGATGGAGGGACCTACGAGCAGTACTTC. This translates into CAISDGGTYEQYF.

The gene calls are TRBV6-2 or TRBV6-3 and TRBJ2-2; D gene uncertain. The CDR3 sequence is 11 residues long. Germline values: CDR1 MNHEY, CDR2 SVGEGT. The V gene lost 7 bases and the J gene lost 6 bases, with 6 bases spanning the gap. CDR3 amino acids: CASIGAGELFF. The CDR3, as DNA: TGTGCCAGCATAGGAGCCGGGGAGCTGTTTTTT.

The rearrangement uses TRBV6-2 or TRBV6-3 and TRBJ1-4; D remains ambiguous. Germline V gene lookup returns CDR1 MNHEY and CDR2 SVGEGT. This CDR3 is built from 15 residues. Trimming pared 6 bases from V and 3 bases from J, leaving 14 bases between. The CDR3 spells CASSFATDPNEKLFF. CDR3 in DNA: TGTGCCAGCAGCTTCGCCACAGACCCTAATGAAAAACTGTTTTTT.

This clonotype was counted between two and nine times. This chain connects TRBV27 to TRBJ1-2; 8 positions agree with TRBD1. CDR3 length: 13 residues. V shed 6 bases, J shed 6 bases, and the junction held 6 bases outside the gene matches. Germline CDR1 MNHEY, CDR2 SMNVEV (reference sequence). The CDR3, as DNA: TGTGCCAGCAGCCAGGACAGGGAAGATGGCTACACCTTC. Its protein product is CASSQDREDGYTF.

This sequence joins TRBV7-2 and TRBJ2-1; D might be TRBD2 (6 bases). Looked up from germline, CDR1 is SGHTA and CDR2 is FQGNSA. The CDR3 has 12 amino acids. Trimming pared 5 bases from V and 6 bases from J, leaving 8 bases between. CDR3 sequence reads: CASSRAGNEQFF. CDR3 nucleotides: TGTGCCAGCAGCCGAGCGGGCAATGAGCAGTTCTTC. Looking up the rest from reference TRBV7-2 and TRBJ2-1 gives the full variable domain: GAGVSQSPSNKVTEKGKDVELRCDPISGHTALYWYRQSLGQGLEFLIYFQGNSAPDKSGLPSDRFSAERTGGSVSTLTIQRTQQEDSAVYLCASSRAGNEQFFGPGTRLTVL.

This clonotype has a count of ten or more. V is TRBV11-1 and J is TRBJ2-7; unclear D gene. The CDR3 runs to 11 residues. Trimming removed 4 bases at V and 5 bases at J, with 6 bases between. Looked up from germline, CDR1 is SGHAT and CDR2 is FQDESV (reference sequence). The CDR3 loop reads CASSSGHEQYF. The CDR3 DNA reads TGTGCCAGCAGCTCTGGGCACGAGCAGTACTTC.

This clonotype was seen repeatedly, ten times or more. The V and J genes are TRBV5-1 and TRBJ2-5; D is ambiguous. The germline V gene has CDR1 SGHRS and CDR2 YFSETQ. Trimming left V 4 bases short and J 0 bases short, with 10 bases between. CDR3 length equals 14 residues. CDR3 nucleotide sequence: TGCGCCAGCAGCCCGGACGGCCACCAAGAGACCCAGTACTTC. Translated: CASSPDGHQETQYF.

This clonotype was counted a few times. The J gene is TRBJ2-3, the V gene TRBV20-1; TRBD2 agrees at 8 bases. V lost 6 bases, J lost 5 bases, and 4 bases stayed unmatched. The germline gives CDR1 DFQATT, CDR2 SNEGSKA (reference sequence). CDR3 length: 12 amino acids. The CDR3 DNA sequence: TGCAGTGCCACGGCGGGAGGAGATACGCAGTATTTT. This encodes CSATAGGDTQYF.

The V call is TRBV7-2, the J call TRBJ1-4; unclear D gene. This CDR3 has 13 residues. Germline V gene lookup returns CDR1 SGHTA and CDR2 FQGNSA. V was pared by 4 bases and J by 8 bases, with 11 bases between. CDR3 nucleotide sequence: TGTGCCAGCAGCTCATGGGAGCGGGAAAAACTGTTTTTT. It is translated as CASSSWEREKLFF.